This TCR beta chain stems from a study of T cell repertoires in cytomegalovirus infection. TCRdb called the reads again in MiXCR, with one record for every CDR3 protein. The repertoire holds fewer than 700,000 distinct CDR3 sequences, 24% seen once, with 6.5% to 10% in the top ten. The CDR3 totals 18 residues. Germline V gene data show CDR1 as SGHVS and CDR2 as FQNEAQ. Trimming removed 0 bases from V and 2 bases from J; junction bases left unmatched: 9. The sample holds many counts of this clonotype. The gene calls are TRBV7-8 and TRBJ2-3; 9 nucleotides align to TRBD2. The sequence came from a human donor in good health (CMV status not recorded). Some clones in this sample may be carry-over from other donors' samples. Sample: CD8+ T cells from PBMCs. CDR3 protein: CASSLAHTSGGITDTQYF. DNA of the CDR3: TGTGCCAGCAGCTTAGCTCATACCAGCGGGGGGATCACAGATACGCAGTATTTT.